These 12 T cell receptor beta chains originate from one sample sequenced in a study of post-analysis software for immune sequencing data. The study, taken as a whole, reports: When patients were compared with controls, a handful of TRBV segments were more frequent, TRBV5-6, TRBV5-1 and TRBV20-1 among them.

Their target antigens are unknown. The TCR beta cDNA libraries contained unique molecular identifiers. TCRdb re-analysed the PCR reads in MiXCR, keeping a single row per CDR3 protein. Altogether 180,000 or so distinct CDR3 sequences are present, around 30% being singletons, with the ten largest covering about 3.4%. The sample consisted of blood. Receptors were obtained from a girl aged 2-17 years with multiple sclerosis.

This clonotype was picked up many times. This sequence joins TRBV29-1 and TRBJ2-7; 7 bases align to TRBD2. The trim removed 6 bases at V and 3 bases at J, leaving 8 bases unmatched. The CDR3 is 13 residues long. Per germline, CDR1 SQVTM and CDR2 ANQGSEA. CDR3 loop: CSVELARDYEQYF. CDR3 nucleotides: TGCAGCGTGGAACTAGCGAGAGACTACGAGCAGTACTTC.

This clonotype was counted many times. As DNA, the CDR3 is TGCAGTGCCTTATCGGCACAGAAGGACGAGCAGTACTTC. It codes for CSALSAQKDEQYF. V is TRBV20-1 and J is TRBJ2-7; D uncertain. Germline V CDR1 and CDR2: DFQATT, SNEGSKA (reference sequence). The length of the CDR3 is 13 residues. V dropped 6 bases and J dropped 5 bases, with 17 bases sitting between them.

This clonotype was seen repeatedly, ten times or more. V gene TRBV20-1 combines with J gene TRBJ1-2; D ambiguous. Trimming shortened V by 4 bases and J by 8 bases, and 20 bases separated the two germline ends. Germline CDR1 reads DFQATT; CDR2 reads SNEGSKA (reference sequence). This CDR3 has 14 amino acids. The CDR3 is CSATRSGWESGYTF. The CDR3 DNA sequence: TGCAGTGCTACAAGGTCGGGGTGGGAGTCAGGCTACACCTTC.

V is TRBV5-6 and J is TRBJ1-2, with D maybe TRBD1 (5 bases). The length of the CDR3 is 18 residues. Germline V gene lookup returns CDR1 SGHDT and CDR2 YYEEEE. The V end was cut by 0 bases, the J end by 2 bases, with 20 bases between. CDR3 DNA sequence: TGTGCCAGCAGCTTGGTCGTCTCCGGGCGGGGGGAAAACTATGGCTACACCTTC. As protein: CASSLVVSGRGENYGYTF.

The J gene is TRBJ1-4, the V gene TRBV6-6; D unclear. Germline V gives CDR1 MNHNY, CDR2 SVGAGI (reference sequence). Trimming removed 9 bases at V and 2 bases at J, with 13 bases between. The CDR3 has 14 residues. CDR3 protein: CASTPRQTNEKLFF. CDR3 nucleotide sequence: TGTGCCAGTACCCCTAGGCAGACTAATGAAAAACTGTTTTTT.

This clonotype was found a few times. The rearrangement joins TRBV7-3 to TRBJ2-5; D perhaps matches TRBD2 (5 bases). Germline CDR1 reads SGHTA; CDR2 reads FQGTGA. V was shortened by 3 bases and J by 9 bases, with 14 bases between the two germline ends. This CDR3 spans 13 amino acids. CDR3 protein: CASSLDPPGAQYF. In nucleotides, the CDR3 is TGTGCCAGCAGCTTGGACCCTCCCGGGGCCCAGTACTTC.

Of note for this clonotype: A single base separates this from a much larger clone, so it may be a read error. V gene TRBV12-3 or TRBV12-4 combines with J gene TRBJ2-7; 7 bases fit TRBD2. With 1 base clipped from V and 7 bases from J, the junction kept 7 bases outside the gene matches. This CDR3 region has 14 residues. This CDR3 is CASSLGGGYNEQYF. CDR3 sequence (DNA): TGTGCCAGCAGTTTAGGCGGGGGATACAATGAGCAGTACTTC.

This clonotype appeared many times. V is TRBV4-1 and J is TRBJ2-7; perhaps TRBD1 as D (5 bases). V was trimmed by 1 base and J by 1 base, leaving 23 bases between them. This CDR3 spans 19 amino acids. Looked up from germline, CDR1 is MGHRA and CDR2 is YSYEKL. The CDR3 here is CASSQVNLVKGKVSYEQYF. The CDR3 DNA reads TGCGCCAGCAGCCAAGTAAACCTAGTTAAGGGGAAAGTATCCTACGAGCAGTACTTC.

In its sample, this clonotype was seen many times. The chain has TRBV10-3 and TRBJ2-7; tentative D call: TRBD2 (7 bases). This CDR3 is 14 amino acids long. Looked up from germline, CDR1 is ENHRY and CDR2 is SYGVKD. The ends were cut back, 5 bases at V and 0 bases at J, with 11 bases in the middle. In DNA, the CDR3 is TGTGCCATCAGTCAAGGGGGGGCCTCCTACGAGCAGTACTTC. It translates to CAISQGGASYEQYF.

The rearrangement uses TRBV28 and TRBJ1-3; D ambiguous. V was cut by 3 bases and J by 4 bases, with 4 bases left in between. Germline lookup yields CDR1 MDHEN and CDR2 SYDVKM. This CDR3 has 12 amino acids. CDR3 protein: CASSFTGNTIYF. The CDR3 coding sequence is TGTGCCAGCAGTTTTACAGGAAACACCATATATTTT.

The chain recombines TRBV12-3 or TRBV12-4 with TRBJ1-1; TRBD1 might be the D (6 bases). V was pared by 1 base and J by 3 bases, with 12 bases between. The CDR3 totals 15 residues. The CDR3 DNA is TGTGCCAGCAGTTTAGGTCCAGGGGAGGACACTGAAGCTTTCTTT. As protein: CASSLGPGEDTEAFF.

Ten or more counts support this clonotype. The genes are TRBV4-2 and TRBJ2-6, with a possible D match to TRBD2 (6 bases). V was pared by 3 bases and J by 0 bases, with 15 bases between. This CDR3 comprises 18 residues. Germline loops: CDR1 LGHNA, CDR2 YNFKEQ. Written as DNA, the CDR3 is TGTGCCAGCAGCCAGGGCGGGATGAAATACTCTGGGGCCAACGTCCTGACTTTC. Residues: CASSQGGMKYSGANVLTF.